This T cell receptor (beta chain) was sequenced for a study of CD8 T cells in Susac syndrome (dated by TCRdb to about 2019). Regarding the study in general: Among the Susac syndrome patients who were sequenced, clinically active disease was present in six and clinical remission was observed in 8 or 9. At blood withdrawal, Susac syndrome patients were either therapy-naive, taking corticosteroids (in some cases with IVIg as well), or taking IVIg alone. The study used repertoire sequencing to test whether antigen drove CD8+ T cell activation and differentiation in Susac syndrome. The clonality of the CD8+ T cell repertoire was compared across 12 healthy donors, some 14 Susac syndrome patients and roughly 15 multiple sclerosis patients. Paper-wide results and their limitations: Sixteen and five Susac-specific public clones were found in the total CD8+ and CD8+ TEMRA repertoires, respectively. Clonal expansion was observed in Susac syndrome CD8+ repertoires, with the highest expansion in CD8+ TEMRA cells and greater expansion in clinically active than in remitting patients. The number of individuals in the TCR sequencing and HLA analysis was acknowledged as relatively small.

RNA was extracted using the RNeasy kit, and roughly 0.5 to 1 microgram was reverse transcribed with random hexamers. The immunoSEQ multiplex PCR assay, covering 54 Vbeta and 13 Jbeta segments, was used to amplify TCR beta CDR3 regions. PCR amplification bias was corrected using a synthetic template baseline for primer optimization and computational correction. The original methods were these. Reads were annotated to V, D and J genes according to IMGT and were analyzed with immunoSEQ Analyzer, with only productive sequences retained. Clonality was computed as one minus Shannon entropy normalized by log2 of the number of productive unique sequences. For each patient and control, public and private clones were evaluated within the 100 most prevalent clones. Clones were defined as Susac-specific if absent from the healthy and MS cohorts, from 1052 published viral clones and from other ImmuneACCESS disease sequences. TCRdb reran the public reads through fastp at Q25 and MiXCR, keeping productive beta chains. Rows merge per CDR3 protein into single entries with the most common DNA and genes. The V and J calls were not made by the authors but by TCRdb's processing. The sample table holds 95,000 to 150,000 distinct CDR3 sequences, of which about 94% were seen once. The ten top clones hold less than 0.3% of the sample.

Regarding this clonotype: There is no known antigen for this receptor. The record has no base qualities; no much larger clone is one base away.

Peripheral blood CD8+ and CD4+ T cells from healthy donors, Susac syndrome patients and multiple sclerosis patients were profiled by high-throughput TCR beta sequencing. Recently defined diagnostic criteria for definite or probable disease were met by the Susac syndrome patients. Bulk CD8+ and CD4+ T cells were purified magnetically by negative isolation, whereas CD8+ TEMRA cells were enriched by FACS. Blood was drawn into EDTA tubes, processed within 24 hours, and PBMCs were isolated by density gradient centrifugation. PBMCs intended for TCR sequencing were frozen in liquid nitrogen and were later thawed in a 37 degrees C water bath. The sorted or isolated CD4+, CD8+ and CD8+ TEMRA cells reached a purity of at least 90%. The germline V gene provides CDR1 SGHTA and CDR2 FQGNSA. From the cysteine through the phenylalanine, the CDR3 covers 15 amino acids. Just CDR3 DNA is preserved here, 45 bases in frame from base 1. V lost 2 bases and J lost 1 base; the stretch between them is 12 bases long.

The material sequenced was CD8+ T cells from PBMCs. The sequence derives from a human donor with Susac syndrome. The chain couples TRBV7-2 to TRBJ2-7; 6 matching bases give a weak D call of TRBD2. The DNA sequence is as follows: TGTGCCAGCAGCTTATGGGGGGAGAGGTCCTACGAGCAGTACTTC. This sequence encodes CASSLWGERSYEQYF.